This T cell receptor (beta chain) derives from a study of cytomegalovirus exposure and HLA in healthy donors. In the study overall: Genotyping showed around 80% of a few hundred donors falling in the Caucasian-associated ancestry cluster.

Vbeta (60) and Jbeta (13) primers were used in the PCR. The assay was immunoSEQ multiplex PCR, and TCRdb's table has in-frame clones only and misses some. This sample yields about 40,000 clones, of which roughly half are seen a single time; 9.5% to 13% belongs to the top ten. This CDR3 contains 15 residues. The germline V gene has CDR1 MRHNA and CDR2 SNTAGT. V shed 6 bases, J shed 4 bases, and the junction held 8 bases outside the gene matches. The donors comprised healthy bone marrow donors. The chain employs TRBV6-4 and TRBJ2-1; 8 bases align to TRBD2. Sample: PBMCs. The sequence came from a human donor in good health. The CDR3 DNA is TGTGCCAGCAGCCTCTCCGGGGGGGGTTACAATGAGCAGTTCTTC. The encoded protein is CASSLSGGGYNEQFF.